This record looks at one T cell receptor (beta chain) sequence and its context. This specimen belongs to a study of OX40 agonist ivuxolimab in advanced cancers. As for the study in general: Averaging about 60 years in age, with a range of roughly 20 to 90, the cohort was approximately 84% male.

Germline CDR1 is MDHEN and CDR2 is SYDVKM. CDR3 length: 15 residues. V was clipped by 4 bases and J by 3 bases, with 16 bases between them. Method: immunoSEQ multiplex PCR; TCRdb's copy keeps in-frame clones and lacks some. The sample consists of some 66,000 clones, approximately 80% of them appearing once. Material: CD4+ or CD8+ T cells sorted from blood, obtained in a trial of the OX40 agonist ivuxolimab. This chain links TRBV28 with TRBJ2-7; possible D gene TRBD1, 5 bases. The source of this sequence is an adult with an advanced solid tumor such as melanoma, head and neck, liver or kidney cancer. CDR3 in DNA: TGTGCCAGCAGTTCGCCGGACAATAGTCTCTACGAGCAGTACTTC. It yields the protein CASSSPDNSLYEQYF.